One and the same sample provided the 32 T cell receptor beta chains below, sequenced in a study of control samples from healthy donors and cancer patients. Libraries were prepared by immunoSEQ multiplex PCR; TCRdb keeps only in-frame clonotypes and omits some of them. The sample has around 150,000 clones; about nine tenths are singletons. Material: blood. These TCRs come from a man aged 25-45 years in good health.

The rearrangement uses TRBV2 and TRBJ1-6; D gene unclear. The CDR3 loop spans 15 amino acids. The V gene's germline CDR1 is SNHLY and CDR2 FYNNEI. V was shortened by 6 bases and J by 5 bases, with 14 bases between the two germline ends. The CDR3 DNA sequence: TGTGCCAGCAGGGCACGAGGCAGCGATAATTCACCCCTCCACTTT. Translated, it gives CASRARGSDNSPLHF.

This clone has only one observation. The chain combines TRBV9 with TRBJ2-7; the D gene is possibly TRBD1 (6 bases). The CDR3 extends over 16 amino acids. The V gene lost 0 bases and the J gene lost 4 bases, with 17 bases spanning the gap. Germline V gene data show CDR1 as SGDLS and CDR2 as YYNGEE. The CDR3 here is CASSVVTRQGHYEQYF. The CDR3 DNA sequence: TGTGCCAGCAGCGTAGTCACCCGGCAGGGGCATTACGAGCAGTACTTC.

The J gene is TRBJ2-7, the V gene TRBV19, with 7 bases fitting TRBD1. CDR3 size: 14 residues. V was pared by 5 bases and J by 0 bases, with 4 bases of the junction left unmatched. Germline-derived CDR1 and CDR2 are LNHDA and SQIVND (reference sequence). CDR3 region: CASSFTGASYEQYF. Here the CDR3 DNA reads TGTGCCAGTAGTTTCACAGGGGCCTCCTACGAGCAGTACTTC.

This chain uses TRBV11-2 with TRBJ2-2; D gene uncertain. Trimming cost V 5 bases and J 0 bases, with 13 bases left between them. Germline CDR1 and CDR2: SGHAT and FQNNGV. The CDR3 runs 16 residues. CDR3 amino acids: CASSAPGYANTGELFF. DNA for the CDR3: TGTGCCAGCAGCGCACCGGGTTACGCGAACACCGGGGAGCTGTTTTTT.

This chain uses TRBV24-1 with TRBJ2-1; 11 nucleotides match TRBD2. Germline CDR1 KGHDR, CDR2 SFDVKD. The J segment lost 4 bases and the V segment lost 0 bases, leaving 4 bases of the junction unmatched. This CDR3 region has 17 residues. CDR3 nucleotides: TGTGCCACCAGTGATTTGCGGGCTAGCGGGAGGTACAATGAGCAGTTCTTC. Its translation is CATSDLRASGRYNEQFF.

The chain recombines TRBV4-2 with TRBJ2-7; D gene ambiguous. The CDR3 runs 15 residues. V was clipped by 4 bases and J by 2 bases, with 15 bases between them. Germline loops: CDR1 LGHNA, CDR2 YNFKEQ. CDR3 residues: CASSPGVVRTYEQYF. CDR3 sequence (DNA): TGTGCCAGCAGCCCCGGAGTCGTCAGAACCTACGAGCAGTACTTC.

The rearrangement joins TRBV6-2 or TRBV6-3 to TRBJ2-3, with D perhaps TRBD2 (5 bases). The CDR3 runs to 16 residues. The germline CDR1 and CDR2 sequences are MNHEY and SVGEGT. Deletions cut 0 bases from V and 5 bases from J, with 15 bases between. CDR3 sequence reads: CASSYSSGVRGDTQYF. CDR3 sequence (DNA): TGTGCCAGCAGTTACTCGTCCGGGGTGCGTGGAGATACGCAGTATTTT.

The rearrangement uses TRBV7-2 and TRBJ1-2, with 7 bases that match TRBD1. The CDR3 sequence is 15 residues long. Looked up from germline, CDR1 is SGHTA and CDR2 is FQGNSA. The V gene end was trimmed by 4 bases and the J gene end by 0 bases; junction bases not matched to a gene: 5. CDR3 sequence: CASSSWDRPNYGYTF. The CDR3 DNA is TGTGCCAGCAGCTCCTGGGACAGACCTAACTATGGCTACACCTTC.

The chain joins TRBV6-4 to TRBJ2-1, with D perhaps matching TRBD2 (7 bases). The germline V and J ends were trimmed by 0 bases and 4 bases, with 10 bases remaining between them. This CDR3 spans 15 amino acids. The germline V gene has CDR1 MRHNA and CDR2 SNTAGT. CDR3 protein: CASSDSGGPYNEQFF. Here the CDR3 DNA reads TGTGCCAGCAGTGACTCCGGGGGGCCTTACAATGAGCAGTTCTTC.

This chain uses TRBV7-9 with TRBJ1-2; D is ambiguous. V gave up 3 bases and J gave up 2 bases, with 13 bases separating them. The CDR3 has 15 residues. Germline V gives CDR1 SEHNR, CDR2 FQNEAQ (reference sequence). The DNA of the CDR3 is TGTGCCAGCAGCTTCCCCCTACAGACCAACTATGGCTACACCTTC. Translated, it gives CASSFPLQTNYGYTF.

The chain links TRBV2 to TRBJ2-3; 9 bases match TRBD2. CDR3 size: 14 residues. The trim removed 3 bases at V and 6 bases at J, leaving 4 bases unmatched. Germline V lookup: CDR1 SNHLY, CDR2 FYNNEI. CDR3 sequence (DNA): TGTGCCAGCAGTGACGGCGGGAGGGGCGATACGCAGTATTTT. Its translation: CASSDGGRGDTQYF.

V is TRBV6-6 and J is TRBJ2-7; D not certain. V gave up 6 bases and J gave up 0 bases, with 12 bases separating them. CDR1 and CDR2 (germline): MNHNY, SVGAGI (reference sequence). The CDR3 length is 14 residues. CDR3 nucleotides: TGTGCCAGCAGGGGTGCACAGAGCTCCTACGAGCAGTACTTC. Translated, it gives CASRGAQSSYEQYF.

The chain recombines TRBV6-6 with TRBJ1-5; 8 nucleotides agree with TRBD1. CDR3 length equals 13 residues. The germline gives CDR1 MNHNY, CDR2 SVGAGI (reference sequence). V trimming: 6 bases; J trimming: 4 bases; junction bases outside the gene matches: 2. This CDR3 is CASRRQGNQPQHF. The CDR3 nucleotides read TGTGCCAGCAGACGACAGGGGAATCAGCCCCAGCATTTT.

A word on this clone: Other nucleotide sequences from this sample produce the same CDR3. J is TRBJ2-5 and V is TRBV5-4; 7 bases match TRBD2. Trimming took 2 bases from V and 5 from J; bases not matched to a gene: 3. The germline gives CDR1 SGHNT, CDR2 YYREEE (reference sequence). This CDR3 has 13 residues. The DNA for the CDR3 is TGTGCCAGCAGCTTACCCGGGAGGGAGACCCAGTACTTC. It specifies CASSLPGRETQYF.

The chain has TRBV6-1 and TRBJ1-1; 7 nucleotides agree with TRBD1. This CDR3 region has 17 residues. Germline V lookup: CDR1 MNHNS, CDR2 SASEGT. V lost 4 bases and J lost 11; bases outside the gene matches: 22. CDR3 nucleotides: TGTGCCAGCAGTGTCCGCTCACTCCGGACAGGTGGGAGGAAGGCTTTCTTT. Amino acid sequence: CASSVRSLRTGGRKAFF.

This chain connects TRBV7-6 to TRBJ2-3, with TRBD2 matching over 9 bases. The CDR3 runs to 14 residues. Per the germline V gene, CDR1 is SGHVS and CDR2 is FNYEAQ. J lost 4 bases, V lost 3 bases, and 2 bases had no gene match. The DNA for the CDR3 is TGTGCCAGCAGCTTCTGGACTAGCGCAGATACGCAGTATTTT. This translates into CASSFWTSADTQYF.

V usage is TRBV2 and J usage is TRBJ2-7, with D perhaps matching TRBD2 (7 bases). CDR1 and CDR2 (germline): SNHLY, FYNNEI. The V gene lost 7 bases and the J gene lost 0 bases, with 16 bases spanning the gap. This CDR3 has 15 residues. CDR3 sequence: CASTPSAGASYEQYF. The DNA for the CDR3 is TGTGCCAGCACCCCGTCCGCGGGGGCCTCCTACGAGCAGTACTTC.

The chain carries TRBV12-3 or TRBV12-4 and TRBJ2-1; D not resolved. The CDR3 sequence is 12 residues long. V was clipped by 2 bases and J by 9 bases, with 8 bases between them. CDR3 residues: CASSLYASEQFF. Here the CDR3 DNA reads TGTGCCAGCAGTTTATACGCTAGTGAGCAGTTCTTC.

The CDR3 reads CASSPLAGDMADEQFF. CDR3 nucleotides: TGTGCCAGCTCACCTCTAGCGGGAGATATGGCCGATGAGCAGTTCTTC. V and J are TRBV18 and TRBJ2-1; 10 nucleotides agree with TRBD2. CDR1 is KGHSH, CDR2 LQKENI, per germline. The CDR3 runs to 16 residues. V lost 3 bases and J lost 8; bases outside the gene matches: 10.

The chain combines TRBV7-2 with TRBJ2-2; D possibly uses TRBD1 or TRBD2 (5 bases each). The CDR3 contains 16 residues. The V and J ends lost 2 bases and 7 bases respectively, with 17 bases between them. Germline V CDR1 and CDR2: SGHTA, FQGNSA. The CDR3 is CASSLLGTLGNGELFF. CDR3 nucleotide sequence: TGTGCCAGCAGCTTATTGGGGACGCTAGGTAACGGGGAGCTGTTTTTT. Filled out from reference TRBV7-2 and TRBJ2-2, the complete variable domain reads GAGVSQSPSNKVTEKGKDVELRCDPISGHTALYWYRQSLGQGLEFLIYFQGNSAPDKSGLPSDRFSAERTGGSVSTLTIQRTQQEDSAVYLCASSLLGTLGNGELFFGEGSRLTVL.

The chain carries TRBV4-3 and TRBJ2-5; TRBD2 might be the D (7 bases). The CDR3 extends over 12 amino acids. The germline V gene has CDR1 LGHNA and CDR2 YSLEER. The CDR3 region has the DNA TGCGCTAGGGGGGGCCCCGGGGAGACCCAGTACTTC. This sequence encodes CARGGPGETQYF.

The V gene is TRBV11-3, the J gene TRBJ2-1, with D perhaps matching TRBD1 or TRBD2 (5 bases each). V shed 4 bases and J shed 5 bases, with 18 bases lying between them. The CDR3 totals 16 residues. From germline, CDR1 is SGHNT and CDR2 YENEEA. Written as DNA, the CDR3 is TGTGCCAGCAGCTCGAAGGGACGACAGAGACACAATGAGCAGTTCTTC. Encoded protein: CASSSKGRQRHNEQFF.

The V gene is TRBV6-5, the J gene TRBJ2-2, with D hard to call. Looked up from germline, CDR1 is MNHEY and CDR2 is SVGAGI. The CDR3 extends over 14 amino acids. V gave up 3 bases and J gave up 4 bases, with 9 bases separating them. The CDR3, as DNA: TGTGCCAGCAGTTATGGGGATGCCACCGGGGAGCTGTTTTTT. It codes for CASSYGDATGELFF.

The chain combines TRBV11-2 with TRBJ1-1, with 7 positions matching TRBD1. Germline-derived CDR1 and CDR2 are SGHAT and FQNNGV. The CDR3 covers 16 residues. V shed 5 bases, J shed 1 base, and the junction held 10 bases outside the gene matches. The chain's CDR3 is CASSDRNRGGNTEAFF. The CDR3, as DNA: TGTGCCAGCAGCGATAGAAACAGGGGCGGGAACACTGAAGCTTTCTTT.

The chain joins TRBV3-1 (or the pseudogene TRBV3-2) to TRBJ1-2; the D is unclear. The CDR3 covers 13 residues. CDR1 is LGHDT, CDR2 YNNKEL, per germline (reference sequence). V lost 1 base and J 4 bases, leaving 7 bases between the germline ends. The CDR3 region is CASSQVGGYGYTF. The DNA of the CDR3 is TGTGCCAGCAGCCAAGTCGGTGGCTATGGCTACACCTTC.

J is TRBJ2-5 and V is TRBV4-2; possibly TRBD1 or TRBD2 for D (5 bases each). The CDR3 runs to 14 residues. CDR1 and CDR2 (germline): LGHNA, YNFKEQ. V gave up 5 bases and J gave up 4 bases, with 14 bases separating them. The CDR3 here is CASSEGSRSETQYF. CDR3 sequence (DNA): TGTGCCAGCAGCGAGGGGTCTAGGTCAGAGACCCAGTACTTC.

V and J are TRBV7-9 and TRBJ2-7; TRBD1 might be the D (5 bases). This CDR3 is 13 amino acids long. V was trimmed by 2 bases and J by 6 bases, leaving 11 bases between them. Germline-derived CDR1 and CDR2 are SEHNR and FQNEAQ (reference sequence). The CDR3 nucleotides read TGTGCCAGCAGCTTATCAGGGCCCACCGAGCAGTACTTC. Its protein product is CASSLSGPTEQYF. Drawing the rest from reference TRBV7-9 and TRBJ2-7, the complete variable domain is DTGVSQNPRHKITKRGQNVTFRCDPISEHNRLYWYRQTLGQGPEFLTYFQNEAQLEKSRLLSDRFSAERPKGSFSTLEIQRTEQGDSAMYLCASSLSGPTEQYFGPGTRLTVT.

The chain employs TRBV9 and TRBJ1-5, with a possible D match to TRBD1 (6 bases). Trimming took 0 bases from V and 8 from J, leaving 12 bases between them. CDR3 size: 14 residues. Germline V CDR1 and CDR2: SGDLS, YYNGEE. CDR3 loop: CASSVAGGSEPQHF. In DNA, the CDR3 is TGTGCCAGCAGCGTAGCCGGGGGCTCGGAGCCCCAGCATTTT.

This clone was recorded only once. This chain connects TRBV19 to TRBJ1-1; D might be TRBD1 (5 bases). The CDR3 has 14 residues. Trimming removed 6 bases from V and 1 base from J, with 12 bases in between. Germline V gives CDR1 LNHDA, CDR2 SQIVND (reference sequence). CDR3 DNA: TGTGCCAGTAGCCGGAAGGGGTCGAACACTGAAGCTTTCTTT. Its translation is CASSRKGSNTEAFF. Based on the CDR3 plus reference TRBV19 and TRBJ1-1, the full variable domain is DGGITQSPKYLFRKEGQNVTLSCEQNLNHDAMYWYRQDPGQGLRLIYYSQIVNDFQKGDIAEGYSVSREKKESFPLTVTSAQKNPTAFYLCASSRKGSNTEAFFGQGTRLTVV.

The chain couples TRBV11-3 to TRBJ2-2, with 9 bases fitting TRBD2. Germline assignment: CDR1 SGHNT and CDR2 YENEEA. Losses at the gene ends were 3 bases for V and 1 base for J; bases not matched to a gene: 9. The CDR3 runs 18 residues. The chain's CDR3 is CASSFHLTSGLNTGELFF. DNA for the CDR3: TGTGCCAGCAGCTTCCACTTGACTAGCGGATTGAACACCGGGGAGCTGTTTTTT.

V and J are TRBV11-2 and TRBJ1-1; maybe TRBD1 (6 bases). CDR1 SGHAT and CDR2 FQNNGV come from the germline V gene. V lost 4 bases and J lost 1, with 10 bases in between. The CDR3 is 14 amino acids. The CDR3 nucleotides are TGTGCCAGCAGCTCAATAGGGGGGAACACTGAAGCTTTCTTT. It specifies CASSSIGGNTEAFF.

This clone was recorded only once. The CDR3, as DNA: TGTGCCAGCAGTCGTACACTGGGAGAGACCCAGTACTTC. This encodes CASSRTLGETQYF. V gene TRBV27 combines with J gene TRBJ2-5; D is uncertain. The CDR3 is 13 amino acids. Germline V gene data show CDR1 as MNHEY and CDR2 as SMNVEV (reference sequence). V lost 5 bases to trimming and J lost 4 bases, with 11 bases between them.